These 20 T cell receptor beta chains originate from one sample sequenced in a study of beta chain features in type 1 diabetes. General study findings and limits: TCRB CDR3 length was moderately but significantly reduced in all four CD4+ subsets of Type 1 diabetes patients.

No antigen has been identified for these receptors. Expressed TCRB transcripts were sequenced because the isolated RNA had all been reverse transcribed beforehand. This table comes from immunoSEQ multiplex PCR, and its TCRdb copy is limited to in-frame clones, with some not included. The sample contains more than 250,000 clones, less than 30% of which appear only once. The sample comprised naive CD4+ T cells from blood. The source of these receptors is a woman aged 30 to 39 with type 1 diabetes.

The sample holds a few counts of this clone. This chain joins TRBV5-1 and TRBJ2-3, with 7 bases identical to TRBD2. The germline V gene has CDR1 SGHRS and CDR2 YFSETQ. The CDR3 contains 15 residues. V was pared by 0 bases and J by 0 bases, with 1 base of the junction left unmatched. In DNA, the CDR3 is TGCGCCAGCAGCTTGGGCGGGGGAAGCACAGATACGCAGTATTTT. Translation gives CASSLGGGSTDTQYF.

This chain connects TRBV7-3 to TRBJ1-1; 9 bases map to TRBD1. The CDR3 is 14 amino acids. V gave up 3 bases and J gave up 6 bases; unmatched junction bases: 5. Germline assignment: CDR1 SGHTA and CDR2 FQGTGA. In DNA, the CDR3 is TGTGCCAGCAGCTTCACAGGGGGCCCCGCTGAAGCTTTCTTT. As protein: CASSFTGGPAEAFF.

The rearrangement joins TRBV10-3 to TRBJ2-5; 9 nucleotides match TRBD2. Losses at the gene ends were 5 bases for V and 9 bases for J; bases not matched to a gene: 7. The CDR3 extends over 13 amino acids. Germline assignment: CDR1 ENHRY and CDR2 SYGVKD. CDR3: CAISQGEREAQYF. As DNA, the CDR3 is TGTGCCATCAGTCAGGGGGAGCGGGAGGCCCAGTACTTC.

This clone has only a few counts. The V and J genes are TRBV28 and TRBJ2-7; D is undetermined. The germline gives CDR1 MDHEN, CDR2 SYDVKM. Trimming removed 7 bases from V and 0 bases from J, with 7 bases in between. The CDR3 contains 12 residues. CDR3 sequence: CASTPNSYEQYF. The CDR3 DNA is TGTGCCAGCACCCCCAACTCCTACGAGCAGTACTTC.

This clone was counted only a few times. The chain employs TRBV7-9 and TRBJ2-1, with 8 nucleotides matching TRBD1. This CDR3 is built from 13 residues. Germline-derived CDR1 and CDR2 are SEHNR and FQNEAQ (reference sequence). With V trimmed by 6 bases and J by 7 bases, 5 bases remained unmatched. Here the CDR3 reads CASSPDRGNEQFF. The CDR3 nucleotides read TGTGCCAGCAGTCCTGACAGGGGTAATGAGCAGTTCTTC.

The V gene is TRBV30, the J gene TRBJ1-1; D is ambiguous. Germline V CDR1 and CDR2: GTSNPN, SVGIG (reference sequence). V lost 2 bases to trimming and J lost 4 bases, with 11 bases between them. The CDR3 covers 13 residues. As DNA, the CDR3 is TGTGCCTGGAGTCCCCGGGGAGGCACTGAAGCTTTCTTT. This translates into CAWSPRGGTEAFF. Complete variable domain (other parts from reference TRBV30 and TRBJ1-1): SQTIHQWPATLVQPVGSPLSLECTVEGTSNPNLYWYRQAAGRGLQLLFYSVGIGQISSEVPQNLSASRPQDRQFILSSKKLLLSDSGFYLCAWSPRGGTEAFFGQGTRLTVV.

The chain uses TRBV11-2 and TRBJ2-4, with 8 bases that match TRBD2. The length of the CDR3 is 12 residues. With 7 bases clipped from V and 6 bases from J, the junction kept 2 bases outside the gene matches. From germline, CDR1 is SGHAT and CDR2 FQNNGV. CDR3 protein: CASKREGNIQYF. Written as DNA, the CDR3 is TGTGCCAGCAAACGGGAGGGAAACATTCAGTACTTC. Supplemented by reference TRBV11-2 and TRBJ2-4, the full variable domain reads EAGVAQSPRYKIIEKRQSVAFWCNPISGHATLYWYQQILGQGPKLLIQFQNNGVVDDSQLPKDRFSAERLKGVDSTLKIQPAKLEDSAVYLCASKREGNIQYFGAGTRLSVL.

The gene calls are TRBV20-1 and TRBJ2-3, with a possible D match to TRBD1 (5 bases). CDR1 and CDR2 (germline): DFQATT, SNEGSKA (reference sequence). V was pared by 7 bases and J by 4 bases, with 9 bases between. The CDR3 is 11 residues long. CDR3 residues: CSGREADTQYF. CDR3 DNA sequence: TGCAGTGGCAGGGAAGCAGATACGCAGTATTTT.

This clone has a single count. The chain joins TRBV7-9 to TRBJ2-1, with 11 nucleotides matching TRBD2. Germline assignment: CDR1 SEHNR and CDR2 FQNEAQ (reference sequence). The CDR3 is 17 amino acids. Trimming cost V 1 base and J 3 bases; bases outside gene matches: 5. CDR3: CASSLGSGTSGYNEQFF. CDR3 sequence (DNA): TGTGCCAGCAGCTTAGGCTCCGGGACTAGCGGCTACAATGAGCAGTTCTTC.

This clone has just a few counts. The rearrangement joins TRBV30 to TRBJ1-5; unclear D gene. The CDR3 consists of 13 residues. The V gene's germline CDR1 is GTSNPN and CDR2 SVGIG (reference sequence). Trimming stripped 6 bases from V and 2 bases from J, with 11 bases between. The CDR3 loop reads CACRYSGNQPQHF. DNA of the CDR3: TGTGCCTGCCGATATAGTGGCAATCAGCCCCAGCATTTT.

This clone has more than one count but fewer than ten. The chain has TRBV9 and TRBJ1-1; 7 positions agree with TRBD1. V dropped 2 bases and J dropped 4; count of bases not matched to a gene: 8. The germline gives CDR1 SGDLS, CDR2 YYNGEE. The CDR3 has 15 residues. As DNA, the CDR3 is TGTGCCAGCAGCGTTACAGGGGATTTTGCCACTGAAGCTTTCTTT. Its protein product is CASSVTGDFATEAFF.

This clone was seen a few times. The V gene is TRBV6-5, the J gene TRBJ1-2, with D tentatively TRBD1 (6 bases). Germline loops: CDR1 MNHEY, CDR2 SVGAGI. V was trimmed by 0 bases and J by 5 bases, leaving 13 bases between them. The length of the CDR3 is 15 residues. The CDR3 DNA sequence: TGTGCCAGCAGTTACTCGGGGGCGAGGGGGTATGGCTACACCTTC. Amino acids: CASSYSGARGYGYTF.

This clone was seen a handful of times. The rearrangement links TRBV4-1 to TRBJ1-2, with 7 nucleotides matching TRBD1. The germline V gene has CDR1 MGHRA and CDR2 YSYEKL. V lost 1 base, J lost 7 bases, and 9 bases stayed unmatched. The CDR3 length is 15 residues. Here the CDR3 reads CASSQAGQTLVGYTF. As DNA, the CDR3 is TGCGCCAGCAGCCAAGCGGGACAGACCTTAGTTGGCTACACCTTC.

The V and J genes are TRBV30 and TRBJ2-1, with 8 positions matching TRBD1. The junction had 3 bases not matched to a gene; V was cut back by 3 bases and J by 5 bases. Germline V gives CDR1 GTSNPN, CDR2 SVGIG (reference sequence). The CDR3 is 13 residues long. The CDR3 loop reads CAWSRGPNNEQFF. The CDR3 nucleotides read TGTGCCTGGAGCAGGGGGCCCAACAATGAGCAGTTCTTC.

The CDR3 coding sequence is TGTGCCAGCAGTTATCGGGGGGTTGAAGCTTTCTTT. Translating it yields CASSYRGVEAFF. The genes are TRBV6-6 and TRBJ1-1; tentative D call: TRBD1 (5 bases). Germline-derived CDR1 and CDR2 are MNHNY and SVGAGI (reference sequence). The CDR3 contains 12 residues. Trimming shortened V by 3 bases and J by 7 bases, and 9 bases separated the two germline ends.

The chain combines TRBV18 with TRBJ2-1; D might be TRBD1 (6 bases). Germline CDR1 is KGHSH and CDR2 is LQKENI. V dropped 6 bases and J dropped 3 bases, with 15 bases sitting between them. The CDR3 totals 15 residues. The CDR3 loop is CASSPAGAYYNEQFF. The CDR3 region has the DNA TGTGCCAGCTCCCCCGCAGGGGCCTACTACAATGAGCAGTTCTTC.

J is TRBJ2-7 and V is TRBV18; D may be TRBD1 (6 bases). Trimming removed 3 bases from V and 1 base from J, with 13 bases in between. CDR3 size: 15 residues. Germline-derived CDR1 and CDR2 are KGHSH and LQKENI. DNA for the CDR3: TGTGCCAGCTCACCGGTCCCCGGGACATCCTACGAGCAGTACTTC. The encoded protein is CASSPVPGTSYEQYF.

CDR3 loop: CASSLGDRGAADTQYF. Here the CDR3 DNA reads TGCGCCAGCAGCTTGGGAGACAGGGGAGCGGCAGATACGCAGTATTTT. This chain links TRBV5-1 with TRBJ2-3; TRBD1 matches at 8 bases. Germline V lookup: CDR1 SGHRS, CDR2 YFSETQ. The CDR3 spans 16 residues. V lost 0 bases and J lost 4; bases outside the gene matches: 7. The variable domain in full, completed from reference TRBV5-1 and TRBJ2-3, reads KAGVTQTPRYLIKTRGQQVTLSCSPISGHRSVSWYQQTPGQGLQFLFEYFSETQRNKGNFPGRFSGRQFSNSRSEMNVSTLELGDSALYLCASSLGDRGAADTQYFGPGTRLTVL.

This clone has only a few counts. The chain recombines TRBV30 with TRBJ1-4, with a tentative D call TRBD1 (5 bases). The CDR3 contains 14 residues. Trimming stripped 7 bases from V and 4 bases from J, with 16 bases between. Germline assignment: CDR1 GTSNPN and CDR2 SVGIG (reference sequence). As DNA, the CDR3 is TGTGCCTTACAAGGGGATGTGATTAATGAAAAACTGTTTTTT. It translates to CALQGDVINEKLFF.

The J gene is TRBJ2-5, the V gene TRBV7-3; weak D call: TRBD1 (5 bases). The CDR3 has 14 residues. The germline gives CDR1 SGHTA, CDR2 FQGTGA. Trimming stripped 4 bases from V and 0 bases from J, with 9 bases between. The chain's CDR3 is CASSSQGNQETQYF. As DNA, the CDR3 is TGTGCCAGCAGCTCTCAGGGAAACCAAGAGACCCAGTACTTC.